A single sample is the source of the 2 T cell receptor beta chains below, sequenced in a study of early T cells in non-severe SARS-CoV-2 infection. TCRdb passed the 5' RACE reads through MiXCR, listing each CDR3 protein once. The sample shows roughly 92,000 distinct CDR3 sequences, 10% to 15% of them seen only once. The starting material was whole blood, obtained at baseline. Receptor source: an adult who was a healthcare worker with PCR-confirmed SARS-CoV-2 infection or an uninfected control (not recorded which).

The chain joins TRBV5-4 to TRBJ1-2; maybe TRBD1 (6 bases). CDR3 length: 19 residues. Trimming removed 1 base from V and 8 bases from J, with 30 bases in between. Germline assignment: CDR1 SGHNT and CDR2 YYREEE (reference sequence). Written as DNA, the CDR3 is TGTGCCAGCAGCTTGTTTATTTGGACAGCGGCCGATCAACCCTGGGGCTACACCTTC. It encodes CASSLFIWTAADQPWGYTF. Full variable domain (remainder filled in from reference TRBV5-4 and TRBJ1-2): ETGVTQSPTHLIKTRGQQVTLRCSSQSGHNTVSWYQQALGQGPQFIFQYYREEENGRGNFPPRFSGLQFPNYSSELNVNALELDDSALYLCASSLFIWTAADQPWGYTFGSGTRLTVV.

J is TRBJ2-7 and V is TRBV7-2, with TRBD1 matching 8 bases. Germline V gives CDR1 SGHTA, CDR2 FQGNSA. This CDR3 has 19 residues. V lost 5 bases to trimming and J lost 3 bases; unmatched junction nucleotides: 21. This CDR3 is CASSPKITARAGGGYEQYF. The CDR3 DNA reads as TGTGCCAGCAGCCCGAAAATCACGGCGAGGGCAGGGGGCGGCTACGAGCAGTACTTC.